These 5 T cell receptor beta chains came from one sample sequenced in a study of blood T cell repertoires in COVID-19. Method: immunoSEQ multiplex PCR; TCRdb's copy keeps in-frame clones and lacks some. The table includes some 120,000 clones, more than 75% detected once. Material for sequencing was peripheral blood. Receptors were obtained from a woman aged 45 to 65 with acute or convalescent COVID-19.

This clone turned up a few times. This chain connects TRBV9 to TRBJ2-2; 8 bases line up with TRBD1. Unmatched junction bases numbered 9, after V lost 4 bases and J lost 1 base. The V gene's germline CDR1 is SGDLS and CDR2 YYNGEE. There are 17 residues in the CDR3. The CDR3 here is CASSIWGQVKNTGELFF. The DNA of the CDR3 is TGTGCCAGCAGCATATGGGGACAGGTAAAGAACACCGGGGAGCTGTTTTTT. Variable domain in full (rest from reference TRBV9 and TRBJ2-2): DSGVTQTPKHLITATGQRVTLRCSPRSGDLSVYWYQQSLDQGLQFLIQYYNGEERAKGNILERFSAQQFPDLHSELNLSSLELGDSALYFCASSIWGQVKNTGELFFGEGSRLTVL.

The chain carries TRBV4-3 and TRBJ2-1; perhaps TRBD2 as D (6 bases). The CDR3 runs 16 residues. Trimming removed 5 bases from V and 8 bases from J, with 22 bases in between. In germline, CDR1 is LGHNA, CDR2 YSLEER. The CDR3 region has the DNA TGCGCCAGCAGCGTCACGACGACTAGTTGGTCCTATGAGCAGTTCTTC. Protein: CASSVTTTSWSYEQFF.

V and J are TRBV7-2 and TRBJ1-2; D might be TRBD1 (5 bases). Germline V gene data show CDR1 as SGHTA and CDR2 as FQGNSA. CDR3 size: 12 residues. Between the trimmed V and J ends, which lost 6 bases and 8 bases, there was a span of 13 bases. The DNA for the CDR3 is TGTGCCAGCAGAATCGGGGGGGGAGGCTACACCTTC. It yields the protein CASRIGGGGYTF. Together with reference TRBV7-2 and TRBJ1-2, the CDR3 gives the full variable domain: GAGVSQSPSNKVTEKGKDVELRCDPISGHTALYWYRQSLGQGLEFLIYFQGNSAPDKSGLPSDRFSAERTGGSVSTLTIQRTQQEDSAVYLCASRIGGGGYTFGSGTRLTVV.

This clone showed up just a few times. V gene TRBV21-1 combines with J gene TRBJ1-3. TRBV21-1 is termed a pseudogene. The CDR3 totals 16 residues. In DNA, the CDR3 is TGTGCCAGCAGCAAAGTGGGGCGGGACTCTGGAAACACCATATATTTT. Its protein is CASSKVGRDSGNTIYF.

This clone was recorded at least ten times. This rearrangement joins TRBV25-1 to TRBJ1-1; D uncertain. The V end was cut by 2 bases, the J end by 2 bases, with 9 bases between. CDR3 length equals 14 residues. Per the germline V gene, CDR1 is MGHDK and CDR2 is SYGVNS. The CDR3: CASSEAPVNTEAFF. In DNA, the CDR3 is TGTGCCAGCAGTGAAGCCCCGGTTAACACTGAAGCTTTCTTT.